A selection of T cell receptor beta chains follows, all from one sample in a study of CD8+CD57+ T cells in acquired aplastic anemia. Via MiXCR, TCRdb re-called the reads, giving one row per CDR3 protein. The sample holds around 180,000 distinct CDR3 sequences, 50% to 75% seen once. Sequencing was performed on sorted CD4+, CD8+, or CD8+CD57+ T cells (not recorded which) from PBMCs. These receptors all come from a human donor in good health. The CDR3 runs from the conserved cysteine through the conserved F or W. The D gene is left open where the match is weak. The size of a clone is reported for some rows only, either as once, few or many, or as a class for expanded clones.

V gene	D gene	clone size	J gene	CDR3 DNA	CDR3 protein
TRBV16	-	many	TRBJ1-5	TGTGCCAGCAGCCAATCGCAGTCGGTGAGCAATCAGCCCCAGCATTTT	CASSQSQSVSNQPQHF
TRBV24-1	-	-	TRBJ1-1	TGTGCCACCAGTGATTTCCCGGTCACTGAAGCTTTCTTT	CATSDFPVTEAFF
TRBV5-6	TRBD1	-	TRBJ1-1	TGTGCCAGCAGCTCCCGGGACAGGGACACTGAAGCTTTCTTT	CASSSRDRDTEAFF
TRBV9	TRBD1	-	TRBJ2-5	TGTGCCAGCAGCGCGGACAGGGGGAGCGAGACCCAGTACTTC	CASSADRGSETQYF
TRBV2	-	-	TRBJ1-1	TGTGCCAGCACTCGAGGGCCGCTCACTGAAGCTTTCTTT	CASTRGPLTEAFF
TRBV5-1	-	many	TRBJ2-7	TGCGCCAGCAGCTTCTCTAGCAACTACGAGCAGTACTTC	CASSFSSNYEQYF
TRBV24-1	-	many	TRBJ2-1	TGTGCCACCAGTGATGAAGGGGTAGCGTTGAAGACCAGCTCCTACAATGAGCAGTTCTTC	CATSDEGVALKTSSYNEQFF
TRBV11-2	-	-	TRBJ1-1	TGTGCCAGCAGCTTAGCGGCTAACACTGAAGCTTTCTTT	CASSLAANTEAFF
TRBV19	TRBD2	-	TRBJ2-1	TGTGCCAGTAGCCGGACTAGCGGGAGCAATGAGCAGTTCTTC	CASSRTSGSNEQFF
TRBV5-1	-	-	TRBJ2-7	TGCGCCAGCAGCTCTCCCCCGGGGTGGAGGGCCTACGAGCAGTACTTC	CASSSPPGWRAYEQYF
TRBV10-3	-	many	TRBJ1-1	TGTGCCATCAGTGAGAATACGATGAACACTGAAGCTTTCTTT	CAISENTMNTEAFF
TRBV25-1	-	-	TRBJ2-7	TGTGCCAGCAGTTTCGGGTTCTACGAGCAGTACTTC	CASSFGFYEQYF
TRBV15	-	-	TRBJ2-5	TGTGCCACCAGCAGAGATGGGCCGTTCGAGACCCAGTACTTC	CATSRDGPFETQYF
TRBV2	-	many	TRBJ2-1	TGTGCCAGCAGTGGGGGATTGAGTTGGCAGTTCTTC	CASSGGLSWQFF
TRBV10-3	-	-	TRBJ2-5	TGTGCCATCAGTAAGTCTGGAGCGGTCCAAGAGACCCAGTACTTC	CAISKSGAVQETQYF
TRBV24-1	-	-	TRBJ1-5	TGTGCCACCAGTGTTGGGGTGGGGCAGCCCCAGCATTTT	CATSVGVGQPQHF
TRBV12-3/TRBV12-4	-	-	TRBJ1-2	TGTGCCAGCAGTTCCGTAGGGCTTGACTATGGCTACACCTTC	CASSSVGLDYGYTF
TRBV10-1	TRBD1	-	TRBJ1-1	TGCGCCAGCAGTGAGTCCGGGACAGACGAAGCTTTCTTT	CASSESGTDEAFF
TRBV24-1	-	many	TRBJ2-1	TGTGCCACCAGTGACTACAATGAGCAGTTCTTC	CATSDYNEQFF
TRBV20-1	-	once	TRBJ1-1	TGCAGTGCTAACTACATGAACACTGAAGCTTTCTTT	CSANYMNTEAFF
TRBV29-1	TRBD1	many	TRBJ2-7	TGCAGCGTTGAACCACCCGGGACAGGGAGCGGCGAGCAGTACTTC	CSVEPPGTGSGEQYF
TRBV7-2	-	-	TRBJ2-5	TGTGCCAGCAGCTTAAAGGGGGGGCGGTGGGAGACCCAGTACTTC	CASSLKGGRWETQYF
TRBV6-5	-	many	TRBJ2-7	TGTGCCAGCAGTGGAGGGGACAGCTCCTACGAGCAGTACTTC	CASSGGDSSYEQYF
TRBV24-1	TRBD1	-	TRBJ1-5	TGTGCCACCAGTGTTCAGGGGGTAGACCAGCCCCAGCATTTT	CATSVQGVDQPQHF